Here is one T cell receptor (beta chain) with its context. V was pared by 5 bases and J by 1 base, with 13 bases of the junction left unmatched. Germline CDR1 and CDR2: MNHNY and SVGAGI (reference sequence). The CDR3 has 17 residues. Authors' data handling: Amplification with reference gene primers provided the estimates of nucleated cell counts. Method: immunoSEQ multiplex PCR; TCRdb's copy keeps in-frame clones and lacks some. V and J calls plus clone size are reproduced from that table; the DNA served to infer D and trimming. The repertoire includes fewer than 350,000 clones, 80% to 85% of them detected once, and roughly 2.9% sits in the top ten. The data originate from a study of blood T cell repertoires in COVID-19. Background on the study: The study drew acute and convalescent COVID-19 samples from the United States, Italy and Spain. From T cells, B-cell-depleted T cells, or PBMCs came the material, which was cDNA or gDNA.

The source is a woman in her sixties with active or convalescent COVID-19. Input material: peripheral blood. The chain carries TRBV6-6 and TRBJ2-5; TRBD2 agrees at 7 bases. The CDR3 DNA sequence: TGTGCCAGCAGTCCCGTCGGACGCGGGGGTTCCCAAGAGACCCAGTACTTC. Translated: CASSPVGRGGSQETQYF.